One T cell receptor beta chain is described in this entry. The CDR3 is made up of 15 amino acids. In germline, CDR1 is LNHDA, CDR2 SQIVND (reference sequence). Trimming at V came to 5 bases and at J to 7 bases, leaving 13 bases not matched to a gene. Clinical histories supplied by participants themselves formed the basis of cohort assignment. Produced via immunoSEQ multiplex PCR; TCRdb's table is partial and in-frame only. The table has about 100,000 clones, 80% to 90% seen once. This sample was taken from a study of blood T cell repertoires in COVID-19. The source material was PBMCs or T cells enriched from blood (not recorded which). This receptor was identified in a woman between 45 and 60 years old who had recovered from COVID-19. V usage is TRBV19 and J usage is TRBJ2-7; TRBD2 matches at 8 bases. The DNA for the CDR3 is TGTGCCAGTAGTCCAGAACCGGGAGGGTTTTATGAGCAGTACTTC. Protein product: CASSPEPGGFYEQYF.